This entry is about one TCR beta chain. Its antigen is unknown. Base qualities were left out, and no much larger clone turns up one base away. This sample was taken from a study of cytomegalovirus exposure and HLA in healthy donors (dated by TCRdb to 2017 to 2019). About the investigation overall: An earlier analysis of approximately 640 of the donors reported 276 Gb of sequence data and about 100 million unique TCR beta sequences from about 200 million T cells. Approximately 300 gigabases of sequencing data and 91 million or so unique TCR sequences made up an early release that covered 640 HLA-typed donors. A later genetic analysis took genome-wide SNP genotypes for about 65% of the roughly 670 donors and used that subset as a discovery cohort. Rather than using new phenotypic data, the later analysis identified candidate immune exposures from TCR beta sequences and from how often those sequences occurred across donors. Across around 400 genotyped donors of the cohort, an average of 235,054 unique TCR beta nucleotide sequences per donor were sequenced, and around 20% of those sequences were non-productive. Donor age, sex, ethnicity and CMV serostatus were compiled together with the repertoire data. Besides the first cohort of roughly 700 subjects, a separate validation cohort made up of 120 different subjects was used. In an earlier analysis of 587 of the donors, high-throughput TCR beta sequencing was used to judge whether each TCR beta V gene segment behaved as functional or pseudogenic. Typing coverage varied by locus: about 620-630 donors for A, B, C, DRB1 and DQB1; more than 500 for DQA1; 606 for DPA1; roughly 450 for DPB1. The study profiled the T cell repertoires of under 700 subjects by immunosequencing and related them to cytomegalovirus serostatus. In a later analysis, previously published TCR beta repertoires from about 640 donors were re-analyzed and high-resolution HLA genotyping was added so that TCR occurrence patterns could be studied. The aim of the study was to test whether cataloging public T cell receptors could identify signatures of past pathogen exposure. Five DR-DQ haplotypes were treated as single units for association and clustering because of strong linkage in the cohort. Every discovery cohort repertoire had been produced on one sequencing platform. HLA typing covered class I and class II loci at four-digit resolution. Of the approximately 370 genotyped donors, 80% to 90% were placed in the genetic ancestry cluster associated with self-reported Caucasian donors. To predict cytomegalovirus infection status, the study combined high-throughput TCR immunosequencing, statistical association of individual TCRs with disease status, and machine learning.

The paper as a whole reports these results and caveats: A further reported finding was that TCR beta sequences accurately predicted the HLA-A and HLA-B alleles for most subjects in the first cohort. A later analysis found that HLA-associated TCR beta chains were more clonally expanded and had lower generation probabilities than equally common non-associated chains. A later analysis associated 17,000 or so TCR beta sequences with specific HLA alleles at a false discovery rate of 0.05. While some public TCRs were present in many individuals, most TCR sequences turned up only very rarely across donors. In a later analysis, most CMV-associated TCR beta chains were found to appear HLA-restricted, with HLA associations seemingly driven largely by CMV exposure. In a later genetic analysis, fewer N-insertions in productive TCRs were reported among donors in an Asian-associated ancestry cluster than the roughly 700-donor mean. The sequencing pipeline was judged likely to have produced a cluster of highly shared sequence variants as a technical artifact. Correlated functional status among segregating V segments might reflect linkage disequilibrium, but an unknown experimental factor could not be ruled out. In vitro tests confirmed that a few of the cytomegalovirus-associated TCR beta chains recognize cytomegalovirus antigens. In the study, 150 to 200 TCR beta chains were listed as associated with cytomegalovirus. The authors suggested that the approach could potentially be generalized to other disease states and immunological phenotypes. When HLA alleles, especially DR and DQ, strongly co-occurred, attributing TCR associations to individual alleles was difficult. Broadly in line with IMGT annotations, most TCR beta V segments showed up in productive rearrangements about 87% or about 30% of the time in an earlier analysis of several hundred of the donors. The classifier was reported to diagnose cytomegalovirus status with high specificity and sensitivity in both the original cohort and the validation cohort. In a later analysis, several top co-occurrence clusters were reported to appear linked to parvovirus B19, influenza, CMV and Epstein-Barr virus. Immune exposure information for the cohort was limited to CMV serostatus. A later analysis found that TCR association rates varied across HLA loci, with DRB1 alleles showing the most associated TCRs and HLA-C alleles the fewest. The presence/absence analyses assumed that sequencing depth was roughly uniform across donors, and that assumption may not be true. V-gene and J-gene trimming of TCR beta chains was associated with a missense DCLRE1C variant in a later genetic analysis, and the association was replicated in an independent cohort. Because HLA typing was unavailable for some donors at each locus, only the typed subset was used in association tests. Some IMGT-functional V segments, including TRBV6-2 and TRBV6-3, could not be distinguished by the 87-base-pair reads and were therefore excluded. In this cohort, only TCR beta chains were sequenced, and detectable features were limited by the absence of alpha or paired-chain data. Because counts were too low, 15 to 20 rarely observed V segments, including chromosome 9 orphons, were excluded from the earlier analysis of under 650 of the donors.

In total, about 650 healthy bone marrow donors made up the cohort. Cohort members were all nominally healthy when sampled, although unrecorded immune exposures were likely present. The donor tested CMV seronegative and was one of the 352 seronegative cohort members. A peripheral blood sample was provided by each donor, and peripheral blood mononuclear cells were used for TCR beta sequencing. Genomic DNA extraction from the blood cell samples was performed with the Qiagen DNeasy Blood Extraction Kit. Libraries were constructed by the immunoSEQ multiplex PCR assay. For the multiplex PCR, a mixture combining 60 forward primers for TCR Vbeta segments and 13 reverse primers for TCR Jbeta segments was used. The CDR3 region of rearranged TCR beta genes was amplified from genomic DNA with a multiplex PCR assay. The Illumina HiSeq System was used to sequence the amplified TCR beta libraries as 87-base-pair reads. The paper's data handling went like this. In a later analysis, about 80 million unique TCR beta chains were counted across the 650 to 750 repertoires, and roughly 9.9 million of these chains were shared by at least two donors. To remove PCR and sequencing errors, raw reads were error-corrected and collapsed into unique sequences using a nearest-neighbor algorithm that merged closely related sequences. Alignment of CDR3 sequences to IMGT reference sequences was used to assign V, D and J gene segments. Each retained sequence needed at least a six-nucleotide match to both a V gene segment and a J gene segment. Rearrangements were classified as productive when the CDR3 lacked stop codons and remained in frame with V and J, and all other rearrangements were classified as non-productive. CDR3 was defined by IMGT convention, running from the second conserved V-encoded cysteine to the conserved J-encoded phenylalanine. The earlier analysis of 587 of the donors excluded sequences that lacked an unambiguous match to a single V gene segment. An earlier analysis of around 600 of the donors classified V segments as functional when productive rearrangements were above 56.7% and as segregating when the standard deviation between donors was above 5%. A statistical classification framework was built for diagnosing cytomegalovirus status from the catalog of TCR beta chain sequences. In a later analysis, TCR nucleotide sequences were compared against IMGT/GENE-DB human TR gene sequences so that V and J genes could be assigned. Using the TCRdist pipeline, a later analysis assigned CDR3 sequences along with most-parsimonious VDJ recombination scenarios. In a later analysis, every TCR beta chain was defined by the combination of its CDR3 amino acid sequence and its V-gene family, and reads without a unique V-gene family were dropped. A later analysis removed nearly 600 highly shared, low-generation-probability nucleotide sequences to deal with suspected cross-contamination and a sequencing artifact. For each public chain, a later analysis derived a clonal expansion index from normalized ranks of inferred template counts within each repertoire. In a later analysis, generation probabilities were computed with a VDJ recombination model fitted to out-of-frame rearrangements, and the resulting probabilities were checked against IGoR. Hypergeometric tests were used in a later analysis to score TCR-TCR, TCR-HLA and TCR-CMV co-occurrence, with a repertoire-size bias correction applied to the TCR pairs. False discovery rates were estimated in a later analysis by permuting HLA or CMV assignments 20 times. In a later analysis, co-occurring TCRs were grouped using DBSCAN, and TCRdist sequence similarity was added for clustering within HLA-allele-positive subsets. Repertoires with fewer than 30,000 or more than 120,000 public chains, plus five repertoires with anomalous nucleotide sharing, were excluded from co-occurrence clustering. TCRdb took over this immuneACCESS table, retaining in-frame rearrangements with V and J assigned. Such tables are incomplete; in checked studies, under half of the missing clones stem from an unresolved V gene, and the remainder is unexplained. V and J calls and clone size are copied from that table; D and trimming were computed from the DNA. This sample gives some 120,000 clones in total; about 85% of them show up just once. The ten largest account for around 0.24% of the sample.

CDR1 SGHRS and CDR2 YFSETQ were looked up in the germline V gene. Including cysteine and phenylalanine, the CDR3 has 16 amino acids. Here the CDR3 DNA is all that survives: 48 bases in frame from base 1. V ends up 1 base short and J 6 bases short, with an unmatched junction base count of 8. This sequence uses TRBV5-1 and TRBJ2-2; TRBD1 aligns with 8 central bases. The sequence came from a man in his fifties in good health and CMV-seronegative. The sequenced material came from PBMCs. The CDR3 reads as follows: CASSLSVRGQSGELFF. The nucleotides are TGCGCCAGCAGCTTGTCGGTCAGGGGGCAGTCCGGGGAGCTGTTTTTT.